These T cell receptor beta chains were read from a single sample in a study of PD-L1 blockade in urothelial cancer. Method: immunoSEQ multiplex PCR; TCRdb's copy keeps in-frame clones and lacks some. In the table there are around 40,000 clones, more than 75% of which are singletons. This specimen was PBMCs, taken around atezolizumab (anti-PD-L1) treatment. Receptors were obtained from a man between 65 and 80 years old with urothelial cancer. CDR3s include the opening cysteine and the closing phenylalanine or tryptophan. The D gene is left open where the match is weak. A row's size may be missing; if present it is once, few, many or a size class.

J gene | D gene | V gene | clone size | CDR3 DNA | CDR3 protein
TRBJ2-1 | TRBD2 | TRBV6-6 | few | TGTGCCAGCAGTAAAGAGGGGACTAGCGGATACAATGAGCAGTTCTTC | CASSKEGTSGYNEQFF
TRBJ2-7 | TRBD2 | TRBV19 | NA | TGTGCCAGTAGTATTGTGCTAGCGGACTCCTACGAGCAGTACTTC | CASSIVLADSYEQYF
TRBJ2-2 | TRBD1 | TRBV28 | NA | TGTGCCAGCAGTCGAGGGACAGACCTCACCGGGGAGCTGTTTTTT | CASSRGTDLTGELFF
TRBJ1-3 | TRBD1 | TRBV19 | NA | TGTGCCAGTAGTCGAGGACAGGGAGGTGGAAACACCATATATTTT | CASSRGQGGGNTIYF
TRBJ1-4 | NA | TRBV28 | NA | TGTGCCAGCAGGGATCCTCAGGGGTTCGGTGAAAAACTGTTTTTT | CASRDPQGFGEKLFF
TRBJ1-2 | NA | TRBV4-2 | few | TGTGCCAGCAGCCAAGCTCTTGACAGACCCTACACCTTC | CASSQALDRPYTF
TRBJ2-4 | TRBD1 | TRBV19 | NA | TGTGCCAGTAGTAGGACAGGGTCGAACATTCAGTACTTC | CASSRTGSNIQYF
TRBJ1-5 | NA | TRBV28 | NA | TGTGCCAGCAGTTTTGGTGGCCCCAGCAATCAGCCCCAGCATTTT | CASSFGGPSNQPQHF
TRBJ1-1 | NA | TRBV19 | NA | TGTGCCAGTACCCAACGCAAGACAGACACTGAAGCTTTCTTT | CASTQRKTDTEAFF
TRBJ2-7 | NA | TRBV19 | NA | TGTGCCAGTAGTGGGGCAGGCGAGCAGTACTTC | CASSGAGEQYF
TRBJ1-2 | NA | TRBV5-1 | NA | TGCGCCAGCAGACCCCGGACAGAGGATAACTATGGCTACACCTTC | CASRPRTEDNYGYTF
TRBJ1-1 | NA | TRBV25-1 | few | TGTGCCAGCAGTTCACCGACAGGTGTGAACACTGAAGCTTTCTTT | CASSSPTGVNTEAFF
TRBJ2-7 | NA | TRBV7-6 | NA | TGTGCCAGCAGCTTGGACCCCGGGGCCTACGAGCAGTACTTC | CASSLDPGAYEQYF
TRBJ2-1 | TRBD2 | TRBV5-1 | NA | TGCGCCAGCAGCCAAAACCCATCAGGGACTAGCTCCTACAATGAGCAGTTCTTC | CASSQNPSGTSSYNEQFF
TRBJ2-7 | NA | TRBV27 | NA | TGTGCCAGCAGTTTTGCCCGCGGATTCGAGCAGTACTTC | CASSFARGFEQYF
TRBJ2-1 | NA | TRBV13 | NA | TGTGCCAGCAGCCCCCGTGCCACTTACAATGAGCAGTTCTTC | CASSPRATYNEQFF
TRBJ1-2 | NA | TRBV5-1 | NA | TGCGCCAGCAGCTTGGGGCAGGGGAGTTTTTACGGCTACACCTTC | CASSLGQGSFYGYTF
TRBJ2-3 | TRBD2 | TRBV29-1 | NA | TGCAGCACCCGGACTAGCGGGAGTGCAGATACGCAGTATTTT | CSTRTSGSADTQYF
TRBJ1-5 | NA | TRBV10-2 | NA | TGCGCCAGCAGCCTTGGGCAGGGCCAGCCCCAGCATTTT | CASSLGQGQPQHF